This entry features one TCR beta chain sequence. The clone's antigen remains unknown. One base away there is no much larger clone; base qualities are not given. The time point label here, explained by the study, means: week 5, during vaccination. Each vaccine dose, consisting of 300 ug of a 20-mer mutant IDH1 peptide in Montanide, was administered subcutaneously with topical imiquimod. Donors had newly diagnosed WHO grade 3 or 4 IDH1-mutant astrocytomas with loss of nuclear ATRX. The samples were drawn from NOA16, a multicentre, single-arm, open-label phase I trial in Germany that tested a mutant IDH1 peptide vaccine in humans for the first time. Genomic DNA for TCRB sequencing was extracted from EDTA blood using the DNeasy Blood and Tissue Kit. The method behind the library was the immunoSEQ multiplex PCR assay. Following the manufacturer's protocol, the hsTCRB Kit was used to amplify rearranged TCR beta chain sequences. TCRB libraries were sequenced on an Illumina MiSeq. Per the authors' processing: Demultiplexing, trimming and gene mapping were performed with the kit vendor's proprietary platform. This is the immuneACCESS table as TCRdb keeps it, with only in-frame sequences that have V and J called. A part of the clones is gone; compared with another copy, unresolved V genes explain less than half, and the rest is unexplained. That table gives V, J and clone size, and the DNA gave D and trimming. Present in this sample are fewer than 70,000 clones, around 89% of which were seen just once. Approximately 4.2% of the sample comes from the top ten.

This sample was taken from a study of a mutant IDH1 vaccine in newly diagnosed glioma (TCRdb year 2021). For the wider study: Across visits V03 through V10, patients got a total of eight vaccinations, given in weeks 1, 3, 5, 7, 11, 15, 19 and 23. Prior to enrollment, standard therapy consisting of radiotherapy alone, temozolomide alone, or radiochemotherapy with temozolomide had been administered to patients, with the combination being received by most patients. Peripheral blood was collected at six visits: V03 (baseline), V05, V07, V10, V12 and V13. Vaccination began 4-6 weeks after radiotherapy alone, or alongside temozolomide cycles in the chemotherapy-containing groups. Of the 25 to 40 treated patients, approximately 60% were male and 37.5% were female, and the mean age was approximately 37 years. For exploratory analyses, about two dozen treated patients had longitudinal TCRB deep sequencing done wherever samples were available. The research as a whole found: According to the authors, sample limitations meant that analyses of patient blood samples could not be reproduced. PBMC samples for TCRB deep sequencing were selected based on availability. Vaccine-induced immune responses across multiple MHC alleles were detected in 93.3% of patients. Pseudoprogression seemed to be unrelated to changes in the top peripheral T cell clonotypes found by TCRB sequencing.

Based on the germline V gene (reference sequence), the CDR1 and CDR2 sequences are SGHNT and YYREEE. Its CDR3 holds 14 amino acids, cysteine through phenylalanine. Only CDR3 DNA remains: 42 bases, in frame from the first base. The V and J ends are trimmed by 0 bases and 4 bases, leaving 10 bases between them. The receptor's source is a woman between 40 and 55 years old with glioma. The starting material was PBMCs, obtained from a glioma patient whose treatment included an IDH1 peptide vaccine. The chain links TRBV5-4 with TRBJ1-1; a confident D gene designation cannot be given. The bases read TGTGCCAGCAGCTTGGAGGGCCTCTCCACTGAAGCTTTCTTT. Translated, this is CASSLEGLSTEAFF. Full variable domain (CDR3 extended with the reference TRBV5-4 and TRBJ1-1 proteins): ETGVTQSPTHLIKTRGQQVTLRCSSQSGHNTVSWYQQALGQGPQFIFQYYREEENGRGNFPPRFSGLQFPNYSSELNVNALELDDSALYLCASSLEGLSTEAFFGQGTRLTVV.